The clone carrying this T cell receptor (beta chain) was observed at least ten times. What it binds is not known. A universal primer site was created by template switching, with the cDNA bearing unique molecular identifiers. Each CDR3 protein gets one entry after TCRdb re-called the 5' RACE reads with MiXCR. The sample consists of 300,000 or so distinct CDR3 sequences, around 9.7% of them appearing once. This record comes from a study of identical twins. V lost 1 base, J lost 3 bases, and 11 bases lay in between. There are 14 residues in the CDR3. The V gene's germline CDR1 is SGHRS and CDR2 YFSETQ. Study-wide points: Within monozygotic twins, out-of-frame TCR alpha sharing was underestimated by the models.

These data are also associated with another study on yellow fever vaccine responses in identical twins.

The sample was CD8+ T cells sorted from blood. The receptor was derived from a woman in her late teens or twenties in good health. The chain is built from TRBV5-1 and TRBJ2-7; D is possibly TRBD1 (6 bases). The CDR3 DNA follows: TGCGCCAGCAGCTTGCGCAGGGGAGACTACGAGCAGTACTTC. It is translated as CASSLRRGDYEQYF.